The sequence of this TCR beta chain was determined in a study of blood T cell repertoires in COVID-19 (TCRdb year 2020). With respect to the entire study: The collaborator samples originated in the United States, Italy and Spain and spanned the acute and convalescent phases of COVID-19. The material from the prospective study consisted of cDNA or gDNA derived from T cells, B-cell-depleted T cells, or PBMCs. Subjects who had been exposed to COVID-19, were actively infected with it, or had recovered from it provided the deeply sampled blood TCRbeta repertoires that made up the dataset. The repertoires were released in a freely available public database meant as a resource for research on the immune response to SARS-CoV-2. The samples were drawn from two sources: the first 160 participants of the ongoing ImmuneRACE study, and fewer than 1,500 subjects contributed by 6 global collaborators. The sample metadata nearly always contained a de-identified subject ID, COVID-19 status, age in years and sex. HLA class I and class II types, where available, came from metadata supplied by the sample provider rather than from assay-based typing. On the study overall, not on this receptor specifically: How much clinical and demographic metadata was included differed by source and by participant, and the metadata was provided uncurated.

A remark on this clone: Its antigen is not yet known. It has no much larger one-base neighbor in the sample; base qualities were not kept.

At one collaborating source in Seattle, patients were enrolled during active infection and were followed longitudinally through the course of disease. Each collaborating institution followed its own protocols to collect whole blood in K2EDTA tubes. For TCRbeta analysis, collaborators shipped samples as frozen whole blood, isolated PBMCs, or DNA extracted from either of those sample types. The immunoSEQ Assay, a bias-controlled multiplex PCR, was used to amplify TCRbeta CDR3 regions from genomic DNA. The authors' pipeline ran thus. Nucleated cell counts per sample were estimated from amplification of reference gene primers within the assay. To quantify the absolute abundance of each unique TCRbeta CDR3 rearrangement, sequence reads were collapsed and filtered. Productive Simpson clonality was computed per sample as the square root of Simpson's diversity index over productive rearrangements. TCRdb holds this immuneACCESS table with in-frame rearrangements only. Some clones are missing; in checked studies, unresolved V genes explain under half, and the rest has no known cause. For V, J and clone size, that table is used; D and trimming come from the DNA. Recorded for this sample are about 250,000 clones; under 85% of them occurred a single time. The biggest ten clones account for 0.87% of the sample.

Its CDR3 holds 14 amino acids, cysteine through phenylalanine. Just CDR3 DNA is preserved here, 42 bases in frame from base 1. Looking up the germline V gene (reference sequence) yields CDR1 MNHEY and CDR2 SMNVEV. Compared with germline, V lacks 5 bases and J lacks 4 bases; bases without a gene match: 6. Sample: peripheral blood. The rearranged segments are TRBV27 and TRBJ2-3; 7 bases in the junction line up with TRBD2. The TCR sequence derives from a human donor with COVID-19, enrolled during active disease. The donor label of this sample is uncertain. The DNA sequence follows: TGTGCCAGCAGTCTGCGACTAGCCCCAGATACGCAGTATTTT. It specifies CASSLRLAPDTQYF.